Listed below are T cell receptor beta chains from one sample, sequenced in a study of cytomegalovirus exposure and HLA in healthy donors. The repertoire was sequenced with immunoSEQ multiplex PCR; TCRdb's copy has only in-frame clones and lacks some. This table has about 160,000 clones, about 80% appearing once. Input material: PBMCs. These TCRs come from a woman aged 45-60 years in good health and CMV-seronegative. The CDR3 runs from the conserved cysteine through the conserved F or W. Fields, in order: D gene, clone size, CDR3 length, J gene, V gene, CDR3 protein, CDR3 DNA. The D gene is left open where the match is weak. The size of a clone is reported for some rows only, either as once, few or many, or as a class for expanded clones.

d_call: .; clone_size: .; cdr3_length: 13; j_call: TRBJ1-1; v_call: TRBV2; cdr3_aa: CASSVRSGTEAFF; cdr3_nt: TGTGCCAGCAGTGTTAGGTCGGGCACTGAAGCTTTCTTT
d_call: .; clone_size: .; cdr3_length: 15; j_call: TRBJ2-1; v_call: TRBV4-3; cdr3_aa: CASSQGQGRLNEQFF; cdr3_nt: TGCGCCAGCAGCCAAGGGCAGGGCAGGCTGAATGAGCAGTTCTTC
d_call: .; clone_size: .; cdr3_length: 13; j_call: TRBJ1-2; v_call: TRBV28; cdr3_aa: CASSSRFNYGYTF; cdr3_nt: TGTGCCAGCAGTTCCCGGTTTAACTATGGCTACACCTTC
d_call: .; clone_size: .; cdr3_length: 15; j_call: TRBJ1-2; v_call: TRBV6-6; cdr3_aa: CASSSPGDANYGYTF; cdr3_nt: TGTGCCAGCAGCAGTCCAGGGGATGCTAACTATGGCTACACCTTC
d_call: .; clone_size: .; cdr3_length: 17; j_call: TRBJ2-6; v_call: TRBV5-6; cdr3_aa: CASSATTREAGANVLTF; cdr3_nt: TGTGCCAGCAGCGCTACGACAAGGGAGGCCGGGGCCAACGTCCTGACTTTC
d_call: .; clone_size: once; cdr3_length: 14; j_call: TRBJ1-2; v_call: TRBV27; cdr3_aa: CASSPMGGGYGYTF; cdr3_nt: TGTGCCAGCAGCCCCATGGGGGGGGGCTATGGCTACACCTTC
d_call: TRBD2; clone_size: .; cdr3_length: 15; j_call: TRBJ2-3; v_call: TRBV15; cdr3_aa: CATSGIAGGWDTQYF; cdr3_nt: TGTGCCACCAGCGGAATAGCGGGGGGTTGGGATACGCAGTATTTT
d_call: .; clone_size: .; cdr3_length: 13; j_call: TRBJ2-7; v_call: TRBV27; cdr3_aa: CASSPGSPYEQYF; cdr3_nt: TGTGCCAGCAGCCCAGGATCACCCTACGAGCAGTACTTC
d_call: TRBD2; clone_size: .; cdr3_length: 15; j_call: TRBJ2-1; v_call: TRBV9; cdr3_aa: CASTFGGASYNEQFF; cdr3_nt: TGTGCCAGCACCTTCGGGGGGGCCTCCTACAATGAGCAGTTCTTC
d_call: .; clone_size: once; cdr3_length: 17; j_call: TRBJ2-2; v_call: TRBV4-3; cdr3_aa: CASSQDPRGGGAGELFF; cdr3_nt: TGCGCCAGCAGCCAAGATCCACGAGGAGGGGGCGCCGGGGAGCTGTTTTTT
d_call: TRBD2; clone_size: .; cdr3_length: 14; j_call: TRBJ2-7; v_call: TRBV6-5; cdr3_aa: CASSTSGSSYEQYF; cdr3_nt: TGTGCCAGCAGTACTAGCGGGAGCTCCTACGAGCAGTACTTC
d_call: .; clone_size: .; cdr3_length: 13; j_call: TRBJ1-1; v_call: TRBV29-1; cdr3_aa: CSAARTVYTEAFF; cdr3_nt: TGCAGCGCCGCTCGTACAGTCTACACTGAAGCTTTCTTT
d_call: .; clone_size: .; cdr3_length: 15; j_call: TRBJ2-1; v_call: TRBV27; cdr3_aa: CASSQDSLSYNEQFF; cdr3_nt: TGTGCCAGCAGCCAGGACAGCCTATCCTACAATGAGCAGTTCTTC
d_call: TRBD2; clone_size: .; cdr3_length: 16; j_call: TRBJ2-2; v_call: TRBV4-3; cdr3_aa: CASSQSLAANTGELFF; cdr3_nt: TGCGCCAGCAGCCAGTCACTAGCGGCGAACACCGGGGAGCTGTTTTTT
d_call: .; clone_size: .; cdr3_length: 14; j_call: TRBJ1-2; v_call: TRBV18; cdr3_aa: CASSPPGRSYGYTF; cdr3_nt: TGTGCCAGCTCACCCCCAGGCAGGTCGTATGGCTACACCTTC
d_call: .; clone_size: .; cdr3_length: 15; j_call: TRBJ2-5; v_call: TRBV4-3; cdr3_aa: CASSQGAGIQETQYF; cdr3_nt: TGCGCCAGCAGCCAAGGAGCAGGAATTCAAGAGACCCAGTACTTC
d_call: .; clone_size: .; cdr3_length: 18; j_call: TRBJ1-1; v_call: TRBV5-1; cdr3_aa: CASSPVGGRRTPNTEAFF; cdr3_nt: TGCGCCAGCAGCCCCGTGGGGGGGCGCAGAACTCCGAACACTGAAGCTTTCTTT
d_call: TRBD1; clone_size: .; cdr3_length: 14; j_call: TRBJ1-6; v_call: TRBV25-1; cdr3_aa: CASSARDSNSPLHF; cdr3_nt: TGTGCCAGCAGTGCCCGGGACAGCAATTCACCCCTCCACTTT
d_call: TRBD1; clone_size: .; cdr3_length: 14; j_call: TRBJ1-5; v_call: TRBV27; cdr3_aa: CASSSGQPNQPQHF; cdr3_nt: TGTGCCAGCAGTTCGGGACAGCCAAATCAGCCCCAGCATTTT
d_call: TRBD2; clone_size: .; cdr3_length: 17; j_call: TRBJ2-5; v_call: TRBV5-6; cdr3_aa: CASSYPVLAGGQGTQYF; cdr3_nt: TGTGCCAGCAGTTACCCTGTCCTAGCGGGGGGGCAGGGGACCCAGTACTTC
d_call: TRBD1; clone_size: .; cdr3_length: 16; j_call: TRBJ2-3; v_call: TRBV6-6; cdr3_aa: CASNHRAPGQGDTQYF; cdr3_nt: TGTGCCAGCAATCACCGAGCTCCGGGACAGGGAGATACGCAGTATTTT
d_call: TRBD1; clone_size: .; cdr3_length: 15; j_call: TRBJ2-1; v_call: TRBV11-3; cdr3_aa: CASSGQGESYNEQFF; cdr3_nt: TGTGCCAGCAGCGGACAGGGGGAATCCTACAATGAGCAGTTCTTC
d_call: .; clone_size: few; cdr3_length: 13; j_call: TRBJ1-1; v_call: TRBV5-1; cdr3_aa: CASSPDKNTEAFF; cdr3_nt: TGCGCCAGCAGCCCAGACAAGAACACTGAAGCTTTCTTT
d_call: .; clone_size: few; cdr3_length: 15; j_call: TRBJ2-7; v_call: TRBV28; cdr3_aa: CASSPSMGDTSEQYF; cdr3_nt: TGTGCCAGCAGCCCGAGTATGGGGGACACGTCCGAGCAGTACTTC
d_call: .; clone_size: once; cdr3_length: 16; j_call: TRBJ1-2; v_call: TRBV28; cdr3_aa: CASSLWEAGEDYGYTF; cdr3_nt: TGTGCCAGCAGTTTATGGGAGGCTGGGGAAGACTATGGCTACACCTTC
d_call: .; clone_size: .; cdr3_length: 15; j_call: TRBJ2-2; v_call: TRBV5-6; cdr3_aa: CASSFPTSSTGELFF; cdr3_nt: TGTGCCAGCAGCTTTCCGACTTCCTCCACCGGGGAGCTGTTTTTT
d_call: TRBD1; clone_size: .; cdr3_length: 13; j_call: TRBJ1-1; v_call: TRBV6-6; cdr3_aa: CASSSRGRTEAFF; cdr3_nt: TGTGCCAGCAGTTCCAGGGGGCGGACTGAAGCTTTCTTT
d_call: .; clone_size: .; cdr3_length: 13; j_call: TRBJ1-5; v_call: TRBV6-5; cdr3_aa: CASSYVRNQPQHF; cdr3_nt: TGTGCCAGCAGTTACGTGAGAAATCAGCCCCAGCATTTT
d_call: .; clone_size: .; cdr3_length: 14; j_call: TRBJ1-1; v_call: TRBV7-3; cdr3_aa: CASSPRTDNTEAFF; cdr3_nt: TGTGCCAGCAGCCCACGGACAGATAACACTGAAGCTTTCTTT
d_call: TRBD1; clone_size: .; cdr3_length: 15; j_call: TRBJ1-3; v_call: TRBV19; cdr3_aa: CASRIDRGTGNTIYF; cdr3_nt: TGTGCCAGTAGGATTGACAGGGGAACTGGAAACACCATATATTTT
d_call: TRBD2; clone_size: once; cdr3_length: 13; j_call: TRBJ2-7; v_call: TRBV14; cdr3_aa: CASSRAGDYEQYF; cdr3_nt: TGTGCCAGCAGCCGTGCGGGAGACTACGAGCAGTACTTC
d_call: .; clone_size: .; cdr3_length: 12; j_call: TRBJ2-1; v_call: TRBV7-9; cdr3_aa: CASSLELDEQFF; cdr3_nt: TGTGCCAGCAGCTTAGAGCTCGATGAGCAGTTCTTC
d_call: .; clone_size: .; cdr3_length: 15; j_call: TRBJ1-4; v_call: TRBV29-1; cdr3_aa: CSVALGLGAGEKLFF; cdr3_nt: TGCAGCGTCGCATTGGGGTTAGGGGCAGGGGAAAAACTGTTTTTT
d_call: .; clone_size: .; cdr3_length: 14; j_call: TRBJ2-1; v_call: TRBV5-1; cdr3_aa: CASSGTGAYNEQFF; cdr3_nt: TGCGCCAGCAGCGGGACGGGAGCCTACAATGAGCAGTTCTTC
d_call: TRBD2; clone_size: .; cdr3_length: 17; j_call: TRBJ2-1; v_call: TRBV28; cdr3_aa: CASRGLAGGGSYNEQFF; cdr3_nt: TGTGCCAGCAGGGGGCTAGCGGGAGGGGGAAGCTACAATGAGCAGTTCTTC
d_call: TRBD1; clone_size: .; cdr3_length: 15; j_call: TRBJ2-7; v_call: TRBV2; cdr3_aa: CASSEPRDSSYEQYF; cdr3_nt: TGTGCCAGCAGTGAGCCCCGGGACAGCTCCTACGAGCAGTACTTC
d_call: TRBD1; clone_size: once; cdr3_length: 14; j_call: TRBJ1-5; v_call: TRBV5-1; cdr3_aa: CASSEQTGAQPQHF; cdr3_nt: TGCGCCAGCAGCGAACAGACAGGGGCTCAGCCCCAGCATTTT
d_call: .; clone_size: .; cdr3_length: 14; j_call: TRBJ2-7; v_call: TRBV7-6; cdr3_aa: CASSLYPRADEQYF; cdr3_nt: TGTGCCAGCAGCTTATACCCCAGGGCCGACGAGCAGTACTTC
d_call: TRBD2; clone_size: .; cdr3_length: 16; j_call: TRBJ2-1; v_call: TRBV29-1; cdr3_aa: CSVEDQTSDIAYEQFF; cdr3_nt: TGCAGCGTTGAAGACCAGACTAGCGACATCGCCTATGAGCAGTTCTTC
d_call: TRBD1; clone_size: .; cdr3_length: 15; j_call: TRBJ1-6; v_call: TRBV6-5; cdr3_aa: CASSSDRDRASPLHF; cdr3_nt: TGTGCCAGCAGTTCAGACCGGGACAGGGCATCGCCCCTCCACTTT
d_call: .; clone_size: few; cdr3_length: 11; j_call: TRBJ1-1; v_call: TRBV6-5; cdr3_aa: CASRRGTEAFF; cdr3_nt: TGTGCCAGCCGGAGGGGCACTGAAGCTTTCTTT
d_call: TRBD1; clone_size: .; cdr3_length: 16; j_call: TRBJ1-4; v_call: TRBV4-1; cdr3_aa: CASSQVRWQGADKLFF; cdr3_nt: TGCGCCAGCAGCCAAGTACGGTGGCAGGGGGCCGACAAACTGTTTTTT
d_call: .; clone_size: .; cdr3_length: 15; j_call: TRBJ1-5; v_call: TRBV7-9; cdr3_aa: CASSFETPGNQPQHF; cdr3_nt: TGTGCCAGCAGCTTCGAGACTCCTGGCAATCAGCCCCAGCATTTT
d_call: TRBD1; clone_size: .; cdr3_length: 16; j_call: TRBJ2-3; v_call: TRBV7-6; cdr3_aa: CASSLTSQGGTDTQYF; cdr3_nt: TGTGCCAGCAGCTTAACGAGTCAGGGGGGCACAGATACGCAGTATTTT
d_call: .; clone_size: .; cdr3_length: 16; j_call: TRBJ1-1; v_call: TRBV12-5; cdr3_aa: CASAILTGGGNTEAFF; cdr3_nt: TGTGCTAGTGCGATCCTAACGGGGGGCGGGAACACTGAAGCTTTCTTT
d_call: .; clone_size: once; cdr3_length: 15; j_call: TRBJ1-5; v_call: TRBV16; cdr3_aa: CASREDRGMSQPQHF; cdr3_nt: TGTGCCAGCAGAGAGGACAGAGGTATGTCTCAGCCCCAGCATTTT
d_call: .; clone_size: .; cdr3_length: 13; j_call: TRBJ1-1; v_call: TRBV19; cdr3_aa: CASRMRGNTEAFF; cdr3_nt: TGTGCCAGTCGGATGCGGGGGAACACTGAAGCTTTCTTT
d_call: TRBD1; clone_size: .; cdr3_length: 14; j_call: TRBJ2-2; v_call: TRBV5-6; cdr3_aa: CASSLPDRAGELFF; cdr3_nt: TGTGCCAGCAGCTTGCCGGACAGGGCCGGGGAGCTGTTTTTT
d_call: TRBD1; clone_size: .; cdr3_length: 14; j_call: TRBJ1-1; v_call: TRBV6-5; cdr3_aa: CASSLDRANTEAFF; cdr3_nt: TGTGCCAGCAGTTTAGACAGGGCCAACACTGAAGCTTTCTTT
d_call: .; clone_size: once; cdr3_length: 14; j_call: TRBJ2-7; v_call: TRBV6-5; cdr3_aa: CASRSPGLSYEQYF; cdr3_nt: TGTGCCAGCAGGTCACCGGGACTCTCCTACGAGCAGTACTTC
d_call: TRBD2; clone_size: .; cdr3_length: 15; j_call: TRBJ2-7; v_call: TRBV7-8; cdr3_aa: CASSHLAGTVYEQYF; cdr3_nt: TGTGCCAGCAGCCACCTAGCGGGGACCGTCTACGAGCAGTACTTC
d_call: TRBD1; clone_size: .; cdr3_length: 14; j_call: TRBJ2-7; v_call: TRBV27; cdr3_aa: CASSSGGQGLEQYF; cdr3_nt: TGTGCCAGCAGTTCGGGGGGACAGGGGCTCGAGCAGTACTTC
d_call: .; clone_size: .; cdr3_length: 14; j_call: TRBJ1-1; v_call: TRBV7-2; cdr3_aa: CASSYDRRNTEAFF; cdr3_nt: TGTGCCAGCAGCTACGACAGGAGAAACACTGAAGCTTTCTTT